Listed below are T cell receptor beta chains from one sample, sequenced in a study of neurological immune-mediated disorders. MiXCR, run by TCRdb on the 5' RACE reads, gives a single entry per CDR3 protein. The table records fewer than 110,000 distinct CDR3 sequences, under 14% of them present only once. The sequenced sample consisted of PBMCs. The receptors derive from a female donor with HTLV-1-associated myelopathy (HAM/TSP). Each CDR3 is given with its conserved first and last residue. Size values are once, few and many counts, or a class for expanded clones, and some rows have none.

v_call	j_call	clone_size	cdr3_aa
TRBV6-6	TRBJ2-7	few	CASSSDPPSYEQYF
TRBV5-5	TRBJ2-7	many	CASSLLSRTNSYEQYF
TRBV7-8	TRBJ2-1	many	CASSLSASANEQFF
TRBV2	TRBJ2-5	many	CASSDSIDRRETQYF
TRBV20-1	TRBJ2-2	many	CSARGVVGELFF
TRBV5-1	TRBJ1-1	many	CASSLEGTEAFF
TRBV20-1	TRBJ2-3	many	CSASNRRTDTQYF
TRBV3-1	TRBJ1-3	-	CASSQDAGPRDFHF
TRBV5-1	TRBJ2-6	few	CASSPDGSGANVLTF
TRBV5-1	TRBJ1-1	many	CASPLGGTEAFF
TRBV4-1	TRBJ1-1	many	CASSQAGWAEAFF
TRBV5-1	TRBJ1-1	many	CASSLRQGLNTEAFF
TRBV10-3	TRBJ2-2	many	CAVSVMNTGELFF
TRBV5-1	TRBJ2-1	many	CASSTWTDYSYNEQFF
TRBV7-9	TRBJ1-5	many	CASSLAWGQGNQPQHF
TRBV6-5	TRBJ1-6	many	CASSWAGSPLHF
TRBV5-5	TRBJ2-4	many	CASSAGTSGGAGKNIQYF
TRBV28	TRBJ2-4	many	CASRTGGNIQYF
TRBV9	TRBJ2-3	medium-sized	CASSVTNTQYF
TRBV20-1	TRBJ1-1	few	CSARGDGNTEAFF
TRBV20-1	TRBJ2-5	many	CSATPNSGGAQETQYF
TRBV20-1	TRBJ2-7	many	CSARGTRYEQYF
TRBV12-3/TRBV12-4	TRBJ2-7	few	CASSFQGSYEQYF
TRBV7-2	TRBJ2-7	-	CASSLAGQGIYEQYF
TRBV3-1	TRBJ2-2	medium-sized	CASSRYRDRDTGELFF
TRBV5-1	TRBJ1-1	many	CASSLMGQGNTEAFF
TRBV5-1	TRBJ2-3	many	CASSLYQGSTDTQYF
TRBV14	TRBJ2-3	few	CASSLSLGGPTDTQYF
TRBV5-1	TRBJ2-7	many	CASSIQGGATYEQYF
TRBV5-4	TRBJ2-7	many	CASSIRTGGENEQYF
TRBV5-1	TRBJ2-3	many	CASSFRGGSTDTQYF
TRBV5-6	TRBJ1-3	many	CASSFTGAEFFAIYF
TRBV7-8	TRBJ2-2	many	CASSLGVSGELFF
TRBV5-1	TRBJ2-7	many	CASSFGGRNEQYF
TRBV28	TRBJ2-2	many	CASSLWDTGELFF
TRBV20-1	TRBJ2-2	-	CSARDRAGGGNTWELFF
TRBV7-2	TRBJ2-3	many	CASSFSRLLEADTQYF
TRBV5-1	TRBJ2-7	-	CASKPQGSSSYEQYF
TRBV10-3	TRBJ2-6	many	CAITNHLSSGANVLTF
TRBV20-1	TRBJ1-6	many	CSARDPGPNSPLHF
TRBV7-3	TRBJ2-1	many	CASSPSGGAYNEQFF
TRBV3-1	TRBJ1-1	few	CASSNGREAFF
TRBV5-1	TRBJ1-2	many	CASSLSMSGYTF
TRBV20-1	TRBJ2-7	many	CSARPGGGYEQYF
TRBV5-1	TRBJ1-6	many	CASSGQGDNSPLHF
TRBV5-8	TRBJ1-5	many	CASSFILDINNQPQHF
TRBV2	TRBJ1-3	-	CASSRVPGNTIYF
TRBV6-1	TRBJ2-3	many	CASSEPPTGRGNTQYF
TRBV5-6	TRBJ2-5	many	CASSLVGQETQYF
TRBV3-1	TRBJ2-2	many	CASSQERTGGTGELFF
TRBV5-6	TRBJ2-3	few	CASSLTSGEFSTDTQYF
TRBV5-1	TRBJ2-2	many	CASSPTGGDTGELFF
TRBV5-6	TRBJ2-2	few	CASSTTGVAGELFF
TRBV10-2	TRBJ2-7	many	CATGLLARFSEQYF
TRBV29-1	TRBJ2-1	many	CSVERTSGSDEQFF
TRBV5-1	TRBJ2-2	many	CASSSIGGGTGELFF
TRBV29-1	TRBJ1-1	many	CSVLGQGMNTEAFF
TRBV20-1	TRBJ1-2	many	CSTSLRGGYGYTF
TRBV28	TRBJ2-3	many	CASSGTGKGTDTQYF
TRBV7-9	TRBJ2-2	many	CASSPTRTPMNTGELFF